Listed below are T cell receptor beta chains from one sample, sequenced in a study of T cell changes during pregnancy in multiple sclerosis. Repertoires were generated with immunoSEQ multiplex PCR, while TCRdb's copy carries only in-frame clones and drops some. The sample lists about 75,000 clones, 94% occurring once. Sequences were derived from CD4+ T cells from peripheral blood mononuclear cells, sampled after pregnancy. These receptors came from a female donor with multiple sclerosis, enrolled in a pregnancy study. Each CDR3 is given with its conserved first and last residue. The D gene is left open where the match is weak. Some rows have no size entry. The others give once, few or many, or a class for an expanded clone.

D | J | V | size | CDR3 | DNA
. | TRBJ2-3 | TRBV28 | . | CASSKMRGTAQYF | TGTGCCAGCAGTAAAATGCGCGGGACCGCGCAGTATTTT
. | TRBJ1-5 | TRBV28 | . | CASSPPIGNQPQHF | TGTGCCAGCAGTCCCCCCATAGGCAATCAGCCCCAGCATTTT
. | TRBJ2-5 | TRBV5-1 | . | CASSLAPVQETQYF | TGCGCCAGCAGCTTGGCGCCAGTTCAAGAGACCCAGTACTTC
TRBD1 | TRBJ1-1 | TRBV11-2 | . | CASSLDHPRQGERVNTEAFF | TGTGCCAGCAGCTTAGATCACCCAAGACAGGGGGAAAGGGTGAACACTGAAGCTTTCTTT
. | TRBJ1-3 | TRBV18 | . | CASSPRQFGSGNTIYF | TGTGCCAGCTCACCAAGACAGTTCGGGTCTGGAAACACCATATATTTT
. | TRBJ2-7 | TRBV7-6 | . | CASSLRDTSYEQYF | TGTGCCAGCAGCCTTAGGGACACCTCCTACGAGCAGTACTTC
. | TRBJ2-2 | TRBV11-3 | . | CASSLGGWGSKNTGELFF | TGTGCCAGCAGCTTAGGCGGGTGGGGAAGTAAAAACACCGGGGAGCTGTTTTTT
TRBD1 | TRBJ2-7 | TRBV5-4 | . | CASSRDRGSYEQYF | TGTGCCAGCAGCCGGGACAGGGGCTCCTACGAGCAGTACTTC
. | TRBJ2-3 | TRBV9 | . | CASSVAGTIDTQYF | TGTGCCAGCAGCGTAGCCGGGACAATAGATACGCAGTATTTT
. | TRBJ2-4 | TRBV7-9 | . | CASSTSDLGDKNIQYF | TGTGCCAGCAGCACCTCCGATCTCGGGGATAAAAACATTCAGTACTTC
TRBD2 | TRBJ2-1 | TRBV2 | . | CASSAVAGALYNEQFF | TGTGCCAGCAGTGCGGTAGCGGGAGCCCTCTACAATGAGCAGTTCTTC
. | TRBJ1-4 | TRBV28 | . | CASSSRVINEKLFF | TGTGCCAGCAGTTCCAGGGTGATTAATGAAAAACTGTTTTTT
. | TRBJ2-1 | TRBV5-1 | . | CASSPMDFRGSYNEQFF | TGCGCCAGCAGCCCAATGGACTTCCGCGGGTCCTACAATGAGCAGTTCTTC
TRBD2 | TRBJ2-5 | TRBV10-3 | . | CAISDLAGAQETQYF | TGTGCCATCAGTGACTTAGCGGGGGCCCAAGAGACCCAGTACTTC
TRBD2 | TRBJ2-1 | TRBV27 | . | CASSHGGGRVNEQFF | TGTGCCAGCAGCCACGGGGGCGGGAGGGTTAATGAGCAGTTCTTC
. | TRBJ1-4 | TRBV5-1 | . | CASRLSEVNEKLFF | TGCGCCAGCCGCTTGTCGGAGGTAAATGAAAAACTGTTTTTT
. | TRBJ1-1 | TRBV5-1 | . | CASSLERPPNTEAFF | TGCGCCAGCAGCTTGGAGCGGCCTCCGAACACTGAAGCTTTCTTT
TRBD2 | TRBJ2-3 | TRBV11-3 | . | CASSMGLAQDTQYF | TGTGCCAGCAGCATGGGACTAGCGCAAGATACGCAGTATTTT
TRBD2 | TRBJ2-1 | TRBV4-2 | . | CASSQDGSGSSSYNEQFF | TGTGCCAGCAGCCAAGATGGTAGCGGGTCAAGCTCCTACAATGAGCAGTTCTTC
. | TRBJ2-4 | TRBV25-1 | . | CASSGTGLAIQYF | TGTGCCAGCAGTGGAACAGGGTTGGCCATTCAGTACTTC
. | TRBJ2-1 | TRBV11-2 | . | CASSLGLAGNEQFF | TGTGCCAGCAGCTTAGGGCTAGCTGGCAATGAGCAGTTCTTC
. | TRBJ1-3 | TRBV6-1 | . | CASAGQYGNTIYF | TGTGCCAGCGCTGGACAGTATGGAAACACCATATATTTT
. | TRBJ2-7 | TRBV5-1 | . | CASSSRTGAYEQYF | TGCGCCAGCAGCTCCCGAACAGGAGCCTACGAGCAGTACTTC
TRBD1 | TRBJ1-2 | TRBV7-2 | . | CASSLVPGAGGTGGGYTF | TGTGCCAGCAGCTTAGTGCCAGGAGCCGGAGGGACAGGGGGTGGCTACACCTTC
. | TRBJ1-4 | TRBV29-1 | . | CSVTGVNEKLFF | TGCAGCGTGACAGGAGTTAATGAAAAACTGTTTTTT
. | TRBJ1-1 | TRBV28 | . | CASSLTDSTEAFF | TGTGCCAGCAGTTTGACAGATAGCACTGAAGCTTTCTTT
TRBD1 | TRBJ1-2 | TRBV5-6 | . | CASSLLEGAFTF | TGTGCCAGCAGCTTACTTGAGGGGGCCTTCACCTTC
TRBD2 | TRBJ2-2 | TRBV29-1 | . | CSVGSGRTGELFF | TGCAGCGTTGGCAGCGGGAGGACCGGGGAGCTGTTTTTT
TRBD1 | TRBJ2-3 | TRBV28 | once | CASSPRQGRGTDTQYF | TGTGCCAGCAGTCCCCGACAGGGCAGAGGGACAGATACGCAGTATTTT
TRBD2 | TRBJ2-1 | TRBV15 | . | CATSRALAGYNEQFF | TGTGCCACCAGCAGAGCACTAGCGGGTTACAATGAGCAGTTCTTC
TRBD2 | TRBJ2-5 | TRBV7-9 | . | CASSARLAQQETQYF | TGTGCCAGCAGCGCCAGACTAGCGCAACAAGAGACCCAGTACTTC
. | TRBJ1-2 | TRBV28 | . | CASLDSRYGYTF | TGTGCCAGTTTGGACAGTCGCTATGGCTACACCTTC
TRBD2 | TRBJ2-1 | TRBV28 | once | CASKLWGTSGRNEQFF | TGTGCCAGCAAACTATGGGGGACTAGCGGGAGGAATGAGCAGTTCTTC
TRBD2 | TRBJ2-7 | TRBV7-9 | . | CAGGGVTNEQYF | TGTGCCGGGGGAGGGGTGACTAACGAGCAGTACTTC
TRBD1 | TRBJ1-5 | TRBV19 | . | CASGSTDRIRNQPQHF | TGTGCCAGCGGAAGTACGGACAGGATTCGCAATCAGCCCCAGCATTTT